This entry concerns a single TCR beta chain. Being one base from a much bigger clone, this may be a read error. This specimen belongs to a study of T-cell memory formation after mild COVID-19. One entry per CDR3 protein, called by TCRdb with MiXCR from the 5' RACE reads. The repertoire holds about 400,000 distinct CDR3 sequences, with 23% as singletons. Germline CDR1 and CDR2: SQVTM and ANQGSEA. The length of the CDR3 is 14 residues. V lost 1 base to trimming and J lost 10 bases; unmatched junction nucleotides: 10. This chain uses TRBV29-1 with TRBJ1-1, with 9 positions matching TRBD1. This clonotype was sampled from an adult woman who had mild COVID-19 (a few samples of this study predate the infection). Cell type and time point are not known. The material sequenced was PBMCs or a T cell subset sorted from them (not recorded which). CDR3 loop: CSVEGATGGYVAFF. The CDR3 DNA reads TGCAGCGTTGAAGGGGCGACAGGGGGATATGTAGCTTTCTTT.